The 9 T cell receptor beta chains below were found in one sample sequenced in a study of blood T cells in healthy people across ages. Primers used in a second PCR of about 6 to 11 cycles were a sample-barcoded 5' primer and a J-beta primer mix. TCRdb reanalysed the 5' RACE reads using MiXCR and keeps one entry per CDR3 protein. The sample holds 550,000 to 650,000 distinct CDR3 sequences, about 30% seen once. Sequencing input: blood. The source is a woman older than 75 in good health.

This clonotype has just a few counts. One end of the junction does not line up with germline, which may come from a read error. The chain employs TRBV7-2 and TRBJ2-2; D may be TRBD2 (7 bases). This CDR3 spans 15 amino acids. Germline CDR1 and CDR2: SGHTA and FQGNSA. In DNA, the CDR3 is TGTGCAAGCACGGGGGGCGCAAGGGACACCGGGGAGCTGTTTTTT. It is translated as CASTGGARDTGELFF.

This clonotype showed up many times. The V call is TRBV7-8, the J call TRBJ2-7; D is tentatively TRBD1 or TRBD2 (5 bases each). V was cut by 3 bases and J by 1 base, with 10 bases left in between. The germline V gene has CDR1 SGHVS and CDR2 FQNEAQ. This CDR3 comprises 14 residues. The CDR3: CASSFRGASYEQYF. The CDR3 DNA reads TGTGCCAGCAGCTTCCGAGGGGCATCCTACGAGCAGTACTTC.

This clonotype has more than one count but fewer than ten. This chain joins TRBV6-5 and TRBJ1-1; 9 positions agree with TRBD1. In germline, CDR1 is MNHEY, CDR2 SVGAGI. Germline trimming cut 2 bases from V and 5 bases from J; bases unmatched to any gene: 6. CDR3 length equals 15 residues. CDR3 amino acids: CASSYGDRGGTEAFF. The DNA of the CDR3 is TGTGCCAGCAGTTACGGCGACAGGGGGGGGACTGAAGCTTTCTTT.

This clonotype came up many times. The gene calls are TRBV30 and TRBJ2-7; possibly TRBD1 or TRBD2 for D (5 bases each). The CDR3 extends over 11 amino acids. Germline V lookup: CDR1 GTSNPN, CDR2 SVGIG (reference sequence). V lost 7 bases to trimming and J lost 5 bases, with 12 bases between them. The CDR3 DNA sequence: TGTGCCTACGGGACCCGGGACGAGCAGTACTTC. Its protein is CAYGTRDEQYF.

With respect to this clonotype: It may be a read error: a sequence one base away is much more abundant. The chain's CDR3 is CANRWTGLQETQYF. CDR3 nucleotide sequence: TGTGCCAACAGGTGGACAGGCCTCCAAGAGACCCAGTACTTC. The chain joins TRBV6-6 to TRBJ2-5; 7 nucleotides line up with TRBD1. Germline CDR1 is MNHNY and CDR2 is SVGAGI (reference sequence). The V gene end was trimmed by 10 bases and the J gene end by 1 base; junction bases not matched to a gene: 9. The CDR3 is 14 amino acids.

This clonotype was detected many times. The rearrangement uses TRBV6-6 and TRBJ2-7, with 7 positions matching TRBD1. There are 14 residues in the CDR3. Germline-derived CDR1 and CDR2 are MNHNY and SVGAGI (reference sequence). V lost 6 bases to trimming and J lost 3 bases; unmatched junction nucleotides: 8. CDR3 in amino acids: CASRGQRIGYEQYF. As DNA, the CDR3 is TGTGCCAGCAGGGGACAGCGGATCGGCTACGAGCAGTACTTC.

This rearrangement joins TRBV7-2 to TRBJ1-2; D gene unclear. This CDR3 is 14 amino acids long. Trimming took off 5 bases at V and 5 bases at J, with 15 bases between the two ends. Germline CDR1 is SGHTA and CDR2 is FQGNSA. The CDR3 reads CASSALILQYGYTF. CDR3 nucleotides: TGTGCCAGCAGCGCTCTAATCCTGCAATATGGCTACACCTTC.

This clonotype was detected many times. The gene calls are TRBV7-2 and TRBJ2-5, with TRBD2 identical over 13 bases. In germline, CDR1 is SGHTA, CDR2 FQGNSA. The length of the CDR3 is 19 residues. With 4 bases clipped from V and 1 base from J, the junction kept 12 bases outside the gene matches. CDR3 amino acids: CASSSWGGTSGAIQETQYF. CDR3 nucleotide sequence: TGTGCCAGCAGCTCTTGGGGCGGGACTAGCGGGGCAATCCAAGAGACCCAGTACTTC.

CDR3 protein: CSARAPGQSEKLFF. CDR3 DNA sequence: TGCAGTGCTAGAGCCCCGGGACAGAGTGAAAAACTGTTTTTT. This chain links TRBV20-1 with TRBJ1-4; 7 nucleotides align to TRBD1. Unmatched junction bases numbered 6, after V lost 1 base and J lost 7 bases. CDR1 DFQATT and CDR2 SNEGSKA come from the germline V gene (reference sequence). The CDR3 consists of 14 residues.